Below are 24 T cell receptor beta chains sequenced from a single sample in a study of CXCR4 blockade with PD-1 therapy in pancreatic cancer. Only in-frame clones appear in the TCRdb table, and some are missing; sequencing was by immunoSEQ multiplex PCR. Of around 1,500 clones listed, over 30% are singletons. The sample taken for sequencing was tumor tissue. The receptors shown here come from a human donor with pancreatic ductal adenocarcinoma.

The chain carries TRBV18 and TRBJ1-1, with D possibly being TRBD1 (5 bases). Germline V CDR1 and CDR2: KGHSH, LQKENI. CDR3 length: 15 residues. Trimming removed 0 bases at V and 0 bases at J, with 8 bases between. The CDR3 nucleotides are TGTGCCAGCTCACCACCGGGGGTTCTGAACACTGAAGCTTTCTTT. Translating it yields CASSPPGVLNTEAFF.

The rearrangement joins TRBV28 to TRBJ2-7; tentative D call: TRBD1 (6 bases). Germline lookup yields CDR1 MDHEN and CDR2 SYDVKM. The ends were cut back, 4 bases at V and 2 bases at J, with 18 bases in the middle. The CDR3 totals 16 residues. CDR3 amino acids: CASSSLQGTFTYEQYF. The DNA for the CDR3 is TGTGCCAGCAGTTCCCTCCAGGGGACCTTTACCTACGAGCAGTACTTC.

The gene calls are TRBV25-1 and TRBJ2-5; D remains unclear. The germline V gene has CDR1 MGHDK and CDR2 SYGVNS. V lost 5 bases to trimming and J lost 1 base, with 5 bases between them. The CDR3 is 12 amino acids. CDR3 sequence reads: CASSFGQETQYF. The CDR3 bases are TGTGCCAGCAGTTTTGGCCAAGAGACCCAGTACTTC.

The CDR3 loop reads CASSPGGGRNEQFF. CDR3 nucleotide sequence: TGTGCCAGCTCCCCCGGCGGCGGGCGCAATGAGCAGTTCTTC. The rearrangement links TRBV18 to TRBJ2-1; D is possibly TRBD2 (5 bases). The CDR3 is made up of 14 amino acids. The V end was cut by 6 bases, the J end by 6 bases, with 15 bases between. From germline, CDR1 is KGHSH and CDR2 LQKENI.

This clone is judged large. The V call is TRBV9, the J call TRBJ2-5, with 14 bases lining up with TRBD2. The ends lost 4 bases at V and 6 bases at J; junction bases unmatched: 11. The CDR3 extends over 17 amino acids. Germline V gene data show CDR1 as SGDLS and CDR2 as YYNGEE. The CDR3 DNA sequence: TGTGCCAGCAGCACTGACTCCGGGACTAGCGGGGGTAAGACCCAGTACTTC. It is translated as CASSTDSGTSGGKTQYF.

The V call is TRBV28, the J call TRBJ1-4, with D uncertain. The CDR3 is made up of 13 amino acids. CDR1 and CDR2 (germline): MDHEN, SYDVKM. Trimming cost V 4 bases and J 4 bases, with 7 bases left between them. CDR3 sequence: CASSSSYNEKLFF. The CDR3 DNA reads TGTGCCAGCAGTTCCAGTTATAATGAAAAACTGTTTTTT. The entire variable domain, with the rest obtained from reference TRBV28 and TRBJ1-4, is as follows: DVKVTQSSRYLVKRTGEKVFLECVQDMDHENMFWYRQDPGLGLRLIYFSYDVKMKEKGDIPEGYSVSREKKERFSLILESASTNQTSMYLCASSSSYNEKLFFGSGTQLSVL.

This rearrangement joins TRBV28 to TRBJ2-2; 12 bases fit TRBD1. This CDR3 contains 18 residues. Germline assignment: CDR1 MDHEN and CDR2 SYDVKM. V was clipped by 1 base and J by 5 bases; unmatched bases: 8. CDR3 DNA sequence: TGTGCCAGCAGTTTATCCGGGACAGGGGGCGTTATAACCGGGGAGCTGTTTTTT. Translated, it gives CASSLSGTGGVITGELFF.

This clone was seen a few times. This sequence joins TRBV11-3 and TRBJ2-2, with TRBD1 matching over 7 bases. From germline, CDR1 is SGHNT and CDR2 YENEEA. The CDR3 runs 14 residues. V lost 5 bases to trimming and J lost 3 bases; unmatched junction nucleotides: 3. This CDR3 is CASSTTGYTGELFF. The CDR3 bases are TGTGCCAGCAGCACGACAGGGTACACCGGGGAGCTGTTTTTT.

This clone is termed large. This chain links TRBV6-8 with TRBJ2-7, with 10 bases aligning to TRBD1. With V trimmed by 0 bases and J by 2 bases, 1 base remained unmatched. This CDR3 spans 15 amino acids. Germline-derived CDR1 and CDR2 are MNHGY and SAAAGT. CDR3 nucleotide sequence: TGTGCCAGCAGTTACTCGACAGGGGGCGCCTACGAGCAGTACTTC. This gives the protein CASSYSTGGAYEQYF.

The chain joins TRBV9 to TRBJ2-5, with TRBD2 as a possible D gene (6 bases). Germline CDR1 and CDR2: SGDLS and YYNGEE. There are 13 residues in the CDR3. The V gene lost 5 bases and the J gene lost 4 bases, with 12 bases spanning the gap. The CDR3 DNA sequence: TGTGCCAGCAGTGGAGGGAACGGAGAGACCCAGTACTTC. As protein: CASSGGNGETQYF.

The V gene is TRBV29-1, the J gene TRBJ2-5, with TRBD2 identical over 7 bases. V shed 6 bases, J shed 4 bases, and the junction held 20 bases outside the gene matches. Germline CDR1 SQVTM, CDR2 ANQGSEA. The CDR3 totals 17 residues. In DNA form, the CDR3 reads TGCAGCGTGAGAGAGAAGGCGGGCGGGAGAGTCCGAGAGACCCAGTACTTC. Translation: CSVREKAGGRVRETQYF.

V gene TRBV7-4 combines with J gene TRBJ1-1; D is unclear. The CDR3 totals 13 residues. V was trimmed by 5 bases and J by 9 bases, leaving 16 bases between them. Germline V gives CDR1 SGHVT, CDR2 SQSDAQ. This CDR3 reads CASSQVAPGKAFF. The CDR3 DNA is TGTGCCAGCAGCCAGGTTGCGCCCGGGAAAGCTTTCTTT.

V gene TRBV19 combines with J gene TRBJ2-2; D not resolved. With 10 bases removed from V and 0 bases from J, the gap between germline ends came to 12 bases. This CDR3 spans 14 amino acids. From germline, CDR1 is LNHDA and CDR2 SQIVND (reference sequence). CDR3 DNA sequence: TGTGCCACCAGCGACACACCGAACACCGGGGAGCTGTTTTTT. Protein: CATSDTPNTGELFF.

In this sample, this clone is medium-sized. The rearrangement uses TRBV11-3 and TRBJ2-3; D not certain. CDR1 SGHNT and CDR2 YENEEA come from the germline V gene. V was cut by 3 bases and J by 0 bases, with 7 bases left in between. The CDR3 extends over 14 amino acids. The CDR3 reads CASSLVGSTDTQYF. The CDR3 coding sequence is TGTGCCAGCAGCTTGGTCGGGAGCACAGATACGCAGTATTTT. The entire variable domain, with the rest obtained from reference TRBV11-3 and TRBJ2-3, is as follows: EAGVVQSPRYKIIEKKQPVAFWCNPISGHNTLYWYLQNLGQGPELLIRYENEEAVDDSQLPKDRFSAERLKGVDSTLKIQPAELGDSAVYLCASSLVGSTDTQYFGPGTRLTVL.

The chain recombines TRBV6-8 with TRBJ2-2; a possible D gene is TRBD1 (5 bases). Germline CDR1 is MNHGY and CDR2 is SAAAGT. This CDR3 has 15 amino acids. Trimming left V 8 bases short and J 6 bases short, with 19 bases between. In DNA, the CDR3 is TGTGCCAGCCTTTATGGCGCCAGGGAAGCCGGGGAGCTGTTTTTT. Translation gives CASLYGAREAGELFF.

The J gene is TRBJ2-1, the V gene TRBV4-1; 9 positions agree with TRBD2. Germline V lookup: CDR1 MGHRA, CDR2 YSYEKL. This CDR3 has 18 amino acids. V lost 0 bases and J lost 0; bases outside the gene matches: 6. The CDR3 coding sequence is TGCGCCAGCAGCCAAGATCTAGCGGGGAGGAGCTCCTACAATGAGCAGTTCTTC. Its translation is CASSQDLAGRSSYNEQFF.

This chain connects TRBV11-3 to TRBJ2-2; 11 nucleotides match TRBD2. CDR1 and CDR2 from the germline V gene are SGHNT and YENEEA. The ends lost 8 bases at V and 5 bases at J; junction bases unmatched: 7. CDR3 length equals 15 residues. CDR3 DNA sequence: TGTGCCAGCCTTTATAGCGGGGGGGCAACCGGGGAGCTGTTTTTT. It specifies CASLYSGGATGELFF.

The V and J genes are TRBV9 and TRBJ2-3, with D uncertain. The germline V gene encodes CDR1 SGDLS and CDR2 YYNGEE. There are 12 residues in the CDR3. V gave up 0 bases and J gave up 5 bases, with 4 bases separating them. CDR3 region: CASSVAGDTQYF. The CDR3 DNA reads TGTGCCAGCAGCGTAGCCGGAGATACGCAGTATTTT.

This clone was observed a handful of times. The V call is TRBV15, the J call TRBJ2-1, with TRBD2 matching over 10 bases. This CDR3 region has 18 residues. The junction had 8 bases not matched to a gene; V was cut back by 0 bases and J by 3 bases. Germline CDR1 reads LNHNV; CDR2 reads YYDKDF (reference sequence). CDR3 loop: CATSRDSGRAGSYNEQFF. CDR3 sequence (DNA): TGTGCCACCAGCAGAGACAGCGGGAGGGCAGGGAGCTACAATGAGCAGTTCTTC.

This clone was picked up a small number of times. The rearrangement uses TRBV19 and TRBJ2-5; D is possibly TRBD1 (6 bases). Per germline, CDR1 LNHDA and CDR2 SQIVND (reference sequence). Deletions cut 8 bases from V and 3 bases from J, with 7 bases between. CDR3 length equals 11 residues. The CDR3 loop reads CASGQKETQYF. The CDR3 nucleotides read TGTGCCAGTGGACAGAAAGAGACCCAGTACTTC.

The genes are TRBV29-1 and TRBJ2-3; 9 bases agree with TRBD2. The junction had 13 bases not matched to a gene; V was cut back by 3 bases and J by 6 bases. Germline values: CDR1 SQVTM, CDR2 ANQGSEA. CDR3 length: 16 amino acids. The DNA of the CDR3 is TGCAGCGTTGATCCCATTGCGGGGGGGCCGTGGGATACGCAGTATTTT. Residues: CSVDPIAGGPWDTQYF.

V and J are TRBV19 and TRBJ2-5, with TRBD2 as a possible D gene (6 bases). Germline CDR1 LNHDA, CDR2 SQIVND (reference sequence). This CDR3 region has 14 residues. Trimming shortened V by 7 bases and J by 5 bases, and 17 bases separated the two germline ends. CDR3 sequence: CASKDTGDWETQYF. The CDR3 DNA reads TGTGCCAGTAAGGACACGGGAGATTGGGAGACCCAGTACTTC.

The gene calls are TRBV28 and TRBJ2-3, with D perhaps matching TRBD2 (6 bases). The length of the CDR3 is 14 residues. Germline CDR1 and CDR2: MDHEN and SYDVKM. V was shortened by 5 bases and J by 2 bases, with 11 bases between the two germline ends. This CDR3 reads CASSPRDFTDTQYF. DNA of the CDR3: TGTGCCAGCAGTCCAAGGGACTTCACAGATACGCAGTATTTT.

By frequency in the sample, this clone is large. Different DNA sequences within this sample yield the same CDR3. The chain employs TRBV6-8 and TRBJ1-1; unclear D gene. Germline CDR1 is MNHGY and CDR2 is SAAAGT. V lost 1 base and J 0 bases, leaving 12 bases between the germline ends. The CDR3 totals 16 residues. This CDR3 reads CASSYLLEALNTEAFF. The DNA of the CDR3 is TGTGCCAGCAGTTACTTACTAGAGGCCTTGAACACTGAAGCTTTCTTT.